This is a list of T cell receptor beta chains from one sample in a study of blood T cell repertoires in COVID-19. Method: immunoSEQ multiplex PCR; TCRdb's copy keeps in-frame clones and lacks some. The sample lists roughly 250,000 clones; 90% to 95% were seen once. Input material: PBMCs or T cells enriched from blood (not recorded which). These receptors were taken from a human donor in a cohort exposed to, infected with or recovered from COVID-19 (not recorded which). The donor label of this sample is uncertain. Both conserved end residues are part of each CDR3. A D gene is named only where the DNA matches it firmly. The listing skips clone size in some rows; elsewhere it reads once, few, many or a size class.

D	V	J	length	size	CDR3	DNA
-	TRBV7-2	TRBJ2-3	15	-	CASSLGLVPSDTQYF	TGTGCCAGCAGCTTAGGTCTAGTCCCCTCAGATACGCAGTATTTT
TRBD2	TRBV7-9	TRBJ2-1	15	-	CASSLGASGVDEQFF	TGTGCCAGCAGCTTAGGAGCCAGCGGGGTGGATGAGCAGTTCTTC
TRBD1	TRBV19	TRBJ1-5	13	-	CASSSRGHQPQHF	TGTGCCAGTAGTAGCAGGGGGCATCAGCCCCAGCATTTT
TRBD1	TRBV27	TRBJ1-6	16	-	CASSSQDRGPNSPLHF	TGTGCCAGCAGTTCACAGGACAGGGGCCCTAATTCACCCCTCCACTTT
TRBD1	TRBV3-1/TRBV3-2	TRBJ2-7	16	-	CASSPTGSYLSEEQYF	TGTGCCAGCAGCCCGACAGGGAGCTACCTCTCGGAAGAGCAGTACTTC
TRBD1	TRBV19	TRBJ2-1	12	-	CASRQGFEEQFF	TGTGCCAGTAGACAGGGGTTCGAGGAGCAGTTCTTC
TRBD1	TRBV11-2	TRBJ2-7	13	-	CASSYRGLNEQYF	TGTGCCAGCAGCTACAGGGGGTTGAACGAGCAGTACTTC
TRBD1	TRBV5-1	TRBJ2-7	14	-	CASRDGRGSYEQYF	TGCGCCAGCAGGGACGGCAGGGGGTCCTACGAGCAGTACTTC
-	TRBV14	TRBJ2-5	13	-	CASSQGAEGTQYF	TGTGCCAGCAGCCAAGGTGCGGAAGGGACCCAGTACTTC
TRBD2	TRBV6-5	TRBJ2-2	15	-	CASRDIAGEAGELFF	TGTGCCAGCAGGGACATAGCGGGGGAGGCCGGGGAGCTGTTTTTT
-	TRBV19	TRBJ1-1	13	-	CASTPSQNTEAFF	TGTGCCAGTACCCCATCCCAGAACACTGAAGCTTTCTTT
-	TRBV5-1	TRBJ2-2	15	-	CASSLKGGNTGELFF	TGCGCCAGCAGCTTAAAAGGGGGAAACACCGGGGAGCTGTTTTTT
-	TRBV7-2	TRBJ2-1	17	-	CASRPNWRILSYNEQFF	TGTGCCAGCAGACCTAATTGGCGGATTCTCTCCTACAATGAGCAGTTCTTC
-	TRBV9	TRBJ2-7	15	-	CASSVEGVPSYEQYF	TGTGCCAGCAGCGTAGAAGGGGTACCTTCCTACGAGCAGTACTTC
TRBD1	TRBV6-4	TRBJ1-2	17	-	CASSDSPDRGMGYGYTF	TGTGCCAGCAGTGACAGCCCCGACAGGGGAATGGGCTATGGCTACACCTTC
-	TRBV15	TRBJ2-1	16	-	CATSGVQRSAYNEQFF	TGTGCCACCAGCGGCGTTCAGCGTTCGGCCTACAATGAGCAGTTCTTC
TRBD2	TRBV18	TRBJ2-3	16	-	CASSPPKRGGQDTQYF	TGTGCCAGCTCACCACCAAAGCGGGGGGGCCAAGATACGCAGTATTTT
TRBD1	TRBV5-4	TRBJ1-6	16	-	CASSSPGQGPNSPLHF	TGTGCCAGCAGCTCCCCGGGACAGGGACCTAATTCACCCCTCCACTTT
TRBD2	TRBV4-1	TRBJ2-3	18	-	CASSQDRLIGGVTDTQYF	TGCGCCAGCAGCCAGGATCGCTTGATTGGGGGGGTCACAGATACGCAGTATTTT
-	TRBV24-1	TRBJ1-2	13	-	CATSDSTGYGYTF	TGTGCCACCAGTGATTCGACAGGTTATGGCTACACCTTC
-	TRBV29-1	TRBJ2-3	14	-	CSVQDSGGTDTQYF	TGCAGCGTCCAGGACTCCGGCGGGACAGATACGCAGTATTTT
-	TRBV4-3	TRBJ1-1	17	-	CASSQAGAGPRNTEAFF	TGCGCCAGCAGCCAAGCTGGGGCAGGGCCCAGGAACACTGAAGCTTTCTTT
-	TRBV24-1	TRBJ2-5	16	-	CATSAGRGQLKETQYF	TGTGCCACCAGTGCCGGCCGCGGACAGCTTAAAGAGACCCAGTACTTC
TRBD2	TRBV19	TRBJ2-5	15	-	CASSMVAGGRETQYF	TGTGCCAGTAGTATGGTTGCGGGGGGGCGAGAGACCCAGTACTTC
-	TRBV5-6	TRBJ2-7	11	-	CASSFRGEQYF	TGTGCCAGCAGCTTCAGGGGCGAGCAGTACTTC
-	TRBV30	TRBJ1-5	15	-	CAWSRGGQSNQPQHF	TGTGCCTGGAGCCGGGGGGGGCAGTCCAATCAGCCCCAGCATTTT
-	TRBV19	TRBJ2-7	15	-	CASSPDPDTSYEQYF	TGTGCCAGTAGTCCAGACCCGGACACGTCCTACGAGCAGTACTTC
TRBD1	TRBV5-6	TRBJ1-2	13	-	CASSLDRGGGYTF	TGTGCCAGCAGCTTGGACAGGGGAGGTGGCTACACCTTC
TRBD1	TRBV19	TRBJ1-2	13	-	CASTPGGLYSYTF	TGTGCCAGTACCCCAGGGGGCCTTTACAGCTACACCTTC
TRBD1	TRBV11-3	TRBJ2-7	13	-	CASSSGTAYEQYF	TGTGCCAGCAGCTCAGGGACAGCCTACGAGCAGTACTTC
TRBD1	TRBV27	TRBJ2-7	16	-	CATSYLFSTGGYEQYF	TGTGCCACAAGCTATCTTTTCTCGACAGGGGGCTACGAGCAGTACTTC
-	TRBV30	TRBJ2-2	14	-	CAWRGDINTGELFF	TGTGCCTGGAGAGGGGACATTAATACCGGGGAGCTGTTTTTT
-	TRBV5-1	TRBJ1-1	14	-	CASSLWVSDTEAFF	TGCGCCAGCAGCTTGTGGGTGAGCGACACTGAAGCTTTCTTT
-	TRBV30	TRBJ1-5	13	-	CAWSVHGIWPQHF	TGTGCCTGGAGTGTACACGGGATCTGGCCCCAGCATTTT
-	TRBV7-2	TRBJ1-1	17	-	CASSQRTMDSVNTEAFF	TGTGCCAGCAGCCAACGAACTATGGACAGCGTGAACACTGAAGCTTTCTTT
-	TRBV9	TRBJ2-1	15	-	CASSPGGLPYNEQFF	TGTGCCAGCAGCCCTGGGGGACTTCCCTACAATGAGCAGTTCTTC
TRBD1	TRBV15	TRBJ2-1	14	-	CATSRLGQNNEQFF	TGTGCCACCAGCAGATTGGGACAGAACAATGAGCAGTTCTTC
-	TRBV7-2	TRBJ2-5	13	-	CASSLPSQETQYF	TGTGCCAGCAGCTTGCCTAGCCAAGAGACCCAGTACTTC
TRBD1	TRBV19	TRBJ1-2	15	-	CASTFTGTGDYGYTF	TGTGCCAGTACTTTCACCGGGACAGGGGACTATGGCTACACCTTC
TRBD2	TRBV5-1	TRBJ2-2	16	-	CASSPQRGTNTGELFF	TGCGCCAGCAGCCCCCAGCGGGGGACGAACACCGGGGAGCTGTTTTTT
TRBD1	TRBV2	TRBJ1-5	15	few	CASTPGTGGRQPQHF	TGTGCCAGCACCCCCGGGACAGGGGGGCGTCAGCCCCAGCATTTT
TRBD1	TRBV10-1	TRBJ2-1	16	-	CASSVRTGGPYNEQFF	TGCGCCAGCAGTGTCCGAACAGGGGGCCCCTACAATGAGCAGTTCTTC
TRBD1	TRBV24-1	TRBJ1-5	17	-	CATSDSGTDLYNQPQHF	TGTGCCACCAGTGATTCCGGGACAGACCTTTACAATCAGCCCCAGCATTTT
-	TRBV24-1	TRBJ1-2	14	few	CATSDWQGFDGYTF	TGTGCCACCAGTGATTGGCAGGGTTTCGATGGCTACACCTTC
-	TRBV2	TRBJ1-4	15	-	CASSVARTANEKLFF	TGTGCCAGCAGTGTTGCCCGCACGGCTAATGAAAAACTGTTTTTT